This T cell receptor beta chain was sequenced during a study of T cells in narcolepsy. Overall study: Donors had narcolepsy type 1 or type 2, or were healthy controls. The study, taken as a whole, reports: Comparing one patient's CSF and blood CD4+ clonotypes highlighted HCRT- and TRIB2-specific autoreactive clonotypes. Some memory CD4+ repertoires had no autoreactive clone sequences. Reportedly, autoreactive clonotypes were serially detected in patients' blood but not controls'.

Profiled with immunoSEQ multiplex PCR; TCRdb holds only in-frame clones, not every one. The table lists 36,000 or so clones, approximately 86% of them singletons. Trimming pared 4 bases from V and 7 bases from J, leaving 11 bases between. This CDR3 comprises 12 residues. From germline, CDR1 is KGHSH and CDR2 LQKENI. In regard to this clone: Its target is not known.

The V gene is TRBV18, the J gene TRBJ2-7, with no clear D. This receptor was obtained from a human donor with narcolepsy. Material for sequencing was CD45RA- memory CD4+ T cells from PBMCs. The CDR3, as DNA: TGTGCCAGCTCACGTGAAGGGCGGGAGCAGTACTTC. This translates into CASSREGREQYF.